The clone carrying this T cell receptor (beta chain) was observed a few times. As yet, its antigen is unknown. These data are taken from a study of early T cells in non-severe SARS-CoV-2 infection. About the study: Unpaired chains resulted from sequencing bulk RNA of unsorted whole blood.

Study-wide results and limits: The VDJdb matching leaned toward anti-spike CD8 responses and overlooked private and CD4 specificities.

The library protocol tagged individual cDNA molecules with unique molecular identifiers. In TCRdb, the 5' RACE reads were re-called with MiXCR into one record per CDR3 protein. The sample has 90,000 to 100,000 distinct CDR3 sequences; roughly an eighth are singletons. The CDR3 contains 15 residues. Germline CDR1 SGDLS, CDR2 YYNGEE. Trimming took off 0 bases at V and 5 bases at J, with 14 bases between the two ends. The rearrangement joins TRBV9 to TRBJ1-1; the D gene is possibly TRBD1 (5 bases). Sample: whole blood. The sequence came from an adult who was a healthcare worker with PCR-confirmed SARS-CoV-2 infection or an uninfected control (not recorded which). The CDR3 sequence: CASSVDTGLGTEAFF. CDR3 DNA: TGTGCCAGCAGCGTAGATACGGGGCTCGGGACTGAAGCTTTCTTT. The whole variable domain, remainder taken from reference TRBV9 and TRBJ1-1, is DSGVTQTPKHLITATGQRVTLRCSPRSGDLSVYWYQQSLDQGLQFLIQYYNGEERAKGNILERFSAQQFPDLHSELNLSSLELGDSALYFCASSVDTGLGTEAFFGQGTRLTVV.